This is a list of T cell receptor beta chains from one sample in a study of regulatory and conventional T cells in breast cancer. MiXCR, run by TCRdb on the PCR reads, gives a single entry per CDR3 protein. The sample shows 15,000 to 20,000 distinct CDR3 sequences, approximately 29% of them seen only once. The sample was conventional T cells from blood. Every receptor here comes from a female donor in good health. The CDR3 runs from the conserved cysteine through the conserved F or W. Each record gives: V gene, clone size, J gene, D gene, CDR3 protein, CDR3 DNA. The D gene is left open where the match is weak. Only part of the rows carry a size: once, few, many, or a class if the clone is expanded.

>TRBV20-1|medium-sized|TRBJ2-7|TRBD1
CSARGLQGAVYEQYF
TGCAGTGCTAGAGGGCTACAGGGGGCAGTCTACGAGCAGTACTTC
>TRBV19|once|TRBJ1-1|.
CASSIEVGGTEAFF
TGTGCCAGTAGTATAGAAGTGGGGGGCACTGAAGCTTTCTTT
>TRBV6-5|.|TRBJ1-1|TRBD1
CASSYFDRATEAFF
TGTGCCAGCAGTTACTTTGACAGGGCCACTGAAGCTTTCTTT
>TRBV15|.|TRBJ1-1|.
CATSRDSQGPGRAFF
TGTGCCACCAGCAGAGATAGTCAGGGGCCCGGCAGGGCTTTCTTT
>TRBV7-2|few|TRBJ2-3|TRBD2
CASSLVLAGVRGTQYF
TGTGCCAGCAGCTTAGTTTTAGCGGGAGTACGGGGTACGCAGTATTTT
>TRBV5-1|few|TRBJ2-7|.
CASSLGRGKNYYEQYF
TGCGCCAGCAGCTTGGGAAGAGGGAAGAACTATTACGAGCAGTACTTC
>TRBV7-2|few|TRBJ1-5|.
CASSLNGMAEPQHF
TGTGCCAGCAGCTTGAACGGCATGGCTGAGCCCCAGCATTTT
>TRBV5-1|medium-sized|TRBJ2-1|.
CASSEVSYNEQFF
TGCGCCAGCAGCGAGGTCTCCTACAATGAGCAGTTCTTC
>TRBV12-3/TRBV12-4|few|TRBJ1-5|.
CASSQHGDYSNQPQHF
TGTGCCAGCAGCCAGCACGGGGACTATAGCAATCAGCCCCAGCATTTT
>TRBV5-1|.|TRBJ2-1|TRBD2
CASSSGTSGSIYNEQFF
TGCGCCAGCAGCAGCGGGACTAGCGGGAGTATCTACAATGAGCAGTTCTTC
>TRBV4-1|once|TRBJ2-1|.
CASSQVPSGPQFF
TGCGCCAGCAGCCAAGTTCCGAGCGGGCCGCAGTTCTTC
>TRBV29-1|medium-sized|TRBJ2-1|.
CSVEGALSSYNEQFF
TGCAGCGTTGAAGGGGCCCTCAGCTCCTACAATGAGCAGTTCTTC
>TRBV7-2|few|TRBJ1-1|.
CASSPLEKDEAFF
TGTGCCAGCAGCCCCCTGGAGAAAGATGAAGCTTTCTTT
>TRBV2|.|TRBJ2-7|.
CASREATGYEQYF
TGTGCCAGCAGGGAGGCTACAGGTTACGAGCAGTACTTC
>TRBV20-1|.|TRBJ2-7|TRBD2
CSARETSGNFYEQYF
TGCAGTGCTAGAGAGACTAGCGGGAATTTCTACGAGCAGTACTTC
>TRBV4-3|medium-sized|TRBJ2-4|.
CASSQVLASTAKNIQYF
TGCGCCAGCAGCCAAGTTCTCGCATCCACGGCCAAAAACATTCAGTACTTC